The 30 T cell receptor beta chains given below trace back to one sample, sequenced in a study of blood T cell repertoires in COVID-19. The protocol was immunoSEQ multiplex PCR, while the TCRdb copy is restricted to in-frame clones and leaves out a portion. This table has around 70,000 clones, around three quarters appearing once. The sample consisted of peripheral blood. Receptors were obtained from a human donor in a cohort sampled during active COVID-19.

The chain couples TRBV7-9 to TRBJ2-6; possible D gene TRBD2, 5 bases. V was clipped by 3 bases and J by 3 bases, with 12 bases between them. The CDR3 spans 16 residues. Germline V gives CDR1 SEHNR, CDR2 FQNEAQ (reference sequence). The CDR3 bases are TGTGCCAGCAGCTTGCAGTCCGGGAATGGGGCCAACGTCCTGACTTTC. Amino acid sequence: CASSLQSGNGANVLTF.

This rearrangement joins TRBV11-2 to TRBJ2-7; 8 positions agree with TRBD1. V gave up 5 bases and J gave up 5 bases; unmatched junction bases: 11. Per the germline V gene, CDR1 is SGHAT and CDR2 is FQNNGV. The CDR3 runs 15 residues. The CDR3 protein is CASSDLDRGEDEQYF. CDR3 bases: TGTGCCAGCAGCGACTTAGACAGGGGTGAAGACGAGCAGTACTTC. The whole variable domain, filled in from reference TRBV11-2 and TRBJ2-7, reads EAGVAQSPRYKIIEKRQSVAFWCNPISGHATLYWYQQILGQGPKLLIQFQNNGVVDDSQLPKDRFSAERLKGVDSTLKIQPAKLEDSAVYLCASSDLDRGEDEQYFGPGTRLTVT.

The chain links TRBV15 to TRBJ2-1, with TRBD2 as a possible D gene (5 bases). Looked up from germline, CDR1 is LNHNV and CDR2 is YYDKDF (reference sequence). Trimming shortened V by 3 bases and J by 1 base, and 10 bases separated the two germline ends. This CDR3 has 15 residues. CDR3 coding DNA: TGTGCCACCAGCAGCTCAGCGGATTCCTACAATGAGCAGTTCTTC. It codes for CATSSSADSYNEQFF.

This clone was counted once. The chain recombines TRBV10-3 with TRBJ1-2, with 7 bases lining up with TRBD1. V dropped 0 bases and J dropped 2; count of bases not matched to a gene: 3. This CDR3 comprises 15 residues. Per germline, CDR1 ENHRY and CDR2 SYGVKD. CDR3 amino acids: CAISESGQPNYGYTF. CDR3 nucleotide sequence: TGTGCCATCAGTGAGTCGGGACAGCCGAACTATGGCTACACCTTC.

The chain links TRBV7-2 to TRBJ2-2, with D unresolved. This CDR3 region has 16 residues. CDR1 and CDR2 (germline): SGHTA, FQGNSA. The germline V and J ends were trimmed by 1 base and 4 bases, with 13 bases remaining between them. The CDR3 sequence: CASSLGGGSITGELFF. CDR3 in DNA: TGTGCCAGCAGCTTAGGTGGCGGCAGTATCACCGGGGAGCTGTTTTTT.

The chain recombines TRBV2 with TRBJ2-3, with 9 bases identical to TRBD1. The CDR3 contains 15 residues. V was clipped by 6 bases and J by 2 bases; unmatched bases: 6. Germline V gene lookup returns CDR1 SNHLY and CDR2 FYNNEI. CDR3 nucleotides: TGTGCCAGCAGCAGACAGGGGGTGTTCACAGATACGCAGTATTTT. It specifies CASSRQGVFTDTQYF.

The chain has TRBV28 and TRBJ1-2; 7 bases map to TRBD1. The germline CDR1 and CDR2 sequences are MDHEN and SYDVKM. The V gene end was trimmed by 5 bases and the J gene end by 0 bases; junction bases not matched to a gene: 3. This CDR3 is 14 amino acids long. The CDR3 reads CASSLTGANYGYTF. The DNA of the CDR3 is TGTGCCAGCAGTCTAACAGGGGCTAACTATGGCTACACCTTC.

V and J are TRBV12-3 or TRBV12-4 and TRBJ1-5; tentatively, D is TRBD1 (6 bases). The V and J ends lost 6 bases and 9 bases respectively, with 12 bases between them. The CDR3 totals 12 residues. The CDR3, as DNA: TGTGCCAGCAGCCGGGGACAACGGCCCCAGCATTTT. This translates into CASSRGQRPQHF.

The genes are TRBV19 and TRBJ2-1; D not resolved. V lost 5 bases, J lost 3 bases, and 2 bases lay in between. The CDR3 totals 11 residues. Germline V gives CDR1 LNHDA, CDR2 SQIVND (reference sequence). The CDR3: CASSYYNEQFF. The DNA for the CDR3 is TGTGCCAGTAGTTACTACAATGAGCAGTTCTTC.

The rearrangement uses TRBV27 and TRBJ1-1; D remains ambiguous. Germline CDR1 and CDR2: MNHEY and SMNVEV (reference sequence). This CDR3 is 13 amino acids long. V shed 5 bases and J shed 4 bases, with 11 bases lying between them. CDR3 sequence: CASSGASRTEAFF. As DNA, the CDR3 is TGTGCCAGCAGTGGAGCATCGCGCACTGAAGCTTTCTTT.

This chain joins TRBV5-4 and TRBJ1-3; TRBD1 aligns across 7 bases. The V gene's germline CDR1 is SGHNT and CDR2 YYREEE (reference sequence). Losses at the gene ends were 4 bases for V and 2 bases for J; bases not matched to a gene: 3. The CDR3 totals 14 residues. The CDR3 bases are TGTGCCAGCAGCCGCGACAGGGCTGGAAACACCATATATTTT. Translated, it gives CASSRDRAGNTIYF.

V gene TRBV11-2 combines with J gene TRBJ1-4; TRBD1 agrees at 7 bases. The germline gives CDR1 SGHAT, CDR2 FQNNGV. V was pared by 5 bases and J by 5 bases, with 8 bases of the junction left unmatched. This CDR3 has 15 residues. CDR3 in amino acids: CASSPQTGFNEKLFF. CDR3 DNA: TGTGCCAGCAGCCCACAGACAGGGTTCAATGAAAAACTGTTTTTT. The full variable domain, with the rest looked up from reference TRBV11-2 and TRBJ1-4, is EAGVAQSPRYKIIEKRQSVAFWCNPISGHATLYWYQQILGQGPKLLIQFQNNGVVDDSQLPKDRFSAERLKGVDSTLKIQPAKLEDSAVYLCASSPQTGFNEKLFFGSGTQLSVL.

On this clone itself: The sample has other DNA sequences that encode this CDR3 too. The chain joins TRBV7-2 to TRBJ2-7, with 10 bases aligning to TRBD2. CDR1 SGHTA and CDR2 FQGNSA come from the germline V gene. The junction had 5 bases not matched to a gene; V was cut back by 0 bases and J by 0 bases. The CDR3 covers 17 residues. The CDR3, as DNA: TGTGCCAGCAGCTTAGCGGCTAGCGGGAGATCCTCCTACGAGCAGTACTTC. Its translation: CASSLAASGRSSYEQYF.

The sample holds one count of this clone. The gene calls are TRBV6-2 or TRBV6-3 and TRBJ2-7; TRBD2 agrees at 13 bases. The germline V gene has CDR1 MNHEY and CDR2 SVGEGT. The CDR3 has 18 residues. V was clipped by 2 bases and J by 6 bases; unmatched bases: 13. The CDR3 here is CASSYRTGHGTSGIEQYF. CDR3 nucleotide sequence: TGTGCCAGCAGTTACAGAACCGGCCACGGGACTAGCGGGATCGAGCAGTACTTC.

The J gene is TRBJ1-2, the V gene TRBV10-1; 9 bases match TRBD1. V shed 6 bases, J shed 7 bases, and the junction held 6 bases outside the gene matches. Germline lookup yields CDR1 WNHNN and CDR2 SYGVQD (reference sequence). CDR3 length equals 13 residues. The CDR3 loop reads CASSPDRGFGYTF. Written as DNA, the CDR3 is TGCGCCAGCAGCCCTGACAGGGGGTTTGGCTACACCTTC.

The chain employs TRBV6-2 or TRBV6-3 and TRBJ1-5; TRBD1 might be the D (6 bases). With 5 bases removed from V and 3 bases from J, the gap between germline ends came to 20 bases. The CDR3 length is 17 residues. Germline assignment: CDR1 MNHEY and CDR2 SVGEGT. The DNA for the CDR3 is TGTGCCAGCAGTCCCGGGGGGGGCCGAGTGTCCAATCAGCCCCAGCATTTT. This codes for CASSPGGGRVSNQPQHF.

This chain connects TRBV3-1 (or the pseudogene TRBV3-2) to TRBJ2-7, with TRBD2 identical over 10 bases. The CDR3 is 16 amino acids. The junction had 3 bases not matched to a gene; V was cut back by 0 bases and J by 1 base. Germline loops: CDR1 LGHDT, CDR2 YNNKEL (reference sequence). The CDR3 nucleotides are TGTGCCAGCAGCCAAGAGGGAGCGGGAGGGTCCTACGAGCAGTACTTC. Amino acid sequence: CASSQEGAGGSYEQYF.

The chain joins TRBV3-1 (or the pseudogene TRBV3-2) to TRBJ2-1; 9 bases line up with TRBD1. This CDR3 has 14 residues. V lost 7 bases, J lost 7 bases, and 8 bases stayed unmatched. The germline V gene encodes CDR1 LGHDT and CDR2 YNNKEL (reference sequence). The CDR3 is CASTDRGGNNEQFF. CDR3 DNA: TGTGCCAGCACCGACAGGGGGGGGAATAATGAGCAGTTCTTC.

V usage is TRBV6-5 and J usage is TRBJ1-6; D unclear. The CDR3 loop spans 15 amino acids. V was pared by 4 bases and J by 9 bases, with 16 bases between. Germline CDR1 reads MNHEY; CDR2 reads SVGAGI. The CDR3 DNA reads TGTGCCAGCAGTTTGAGGGTGACCGGTCGTTCACCCCTCCACTTT. It yields the protein CASSLRVTGRSPLHF.

The chain is built from TRBV4-3 and TRBJ2-7, with 11 bases identical to TRBD2. Germline CDR1 reads LGHNA; CDR2 reads YSLEER. V was pared by 0 bases and J by 4 bases, with 8 bases of the junction left unmatched. This CDR3 is 17 amino acids long. DNA for the CDR3: TGCGCCAGCAGCCAAGACCTAGTTAGCGGGAGGGCTTACGAGCAGTACTTC. It specifies CASSQDLVSGRAYEQYF.

V is TRBV19 and J is TRBJ1-2; TRBD1 agrees at 7 bases. Trimming cost V 9 bases and J 0 bases; bases outside gene matches: 7. The CDR3 is 14 residues long. Germline V CDR1 and CDR2: LNHDA, SQIVND (reference sequence). DNA for the CDR3: TGTGCCAGCCACAGGGGAGCGACTAACTATGGCTACACCTTC. It is translated as CASHRGATNYGYTF.

This chain connects TRBV5-6 to TRBJ2-1; TRBD2 agrees at 12 bases. This CDR3 is 16 amino acids long. After removal of 2 bases from V and 7 bases from J, the junction contained 7 bases not matched to a gene. Germline V lookup: CDR1 SGHDT, CDR2 YYEEEE. CDR3 protein: CASSFQGLAGWNEQFF. In nucleotides, the CDR3 is TGTGCCAGCAGCTTCCAAGGACTAGCGGGATGGAATGAGCAGTTCTTC.

This chain connects TRBV4-3 to TRBJ2-7, with 8 bases aligning to TRBD1. Germline V gene lookup returns CDR1 LGHNA and CDR2 YSLEER. V lost 0 bases to trimming and J lost 5 bases; unmatched junction nucleotides: 6. The length of the CDR3 is 15 residues. The CDR3 loop reads CASSQDEQGGNEQYF. In nucleotides, the CDR3 is TGCGCCAGCAGCCAAGATGAACAGGGGGGCAACGAGCAGTACTTC.

The chain uses TRBV5-1 and TRBJ2-7; 7 bases are a match to TRBD2. CDR3 length equals 16 residues. Germline values: CDR1 SGHRS, CDR2 YFSETQ. The V segment lost 0 bases and the J segment 3 bases; nucleotides outside the gene matches: 9. For the CDR3, the DNA is TGCGCCAGCAGCTTGGCTCCCCTAGCGGACGACTACGAGCAGTACTTC. Its protein product is CASSLAPLADDYEQYF.

The chain recombines TRBV19 with TRBJ2-6; no definite D call. This CDR3 region has 15 residues. Germline V gives CDR1 LNHDA, CDR2 SQIVND (reference sequence). Trimming removed 5 bases at V and 5 bases at J, with 13 bases between. CDR3 sequence (DNA): TGTGCCAGTAGTTATGAGGCTTCACGGGCCAACGTCCTGACTTTC. It yields the protein CASSYEASRANVLTF.

CDR3: CAWRETGVNSPLHF. The DNA for the CDR3 is TGTGCCTGGAGAGAGACAGGGGTGAATTCACCCCTCCACTTT. The chain couples TRBV30 to TRBJ1-6, with 8 positions matching TRBD1. The CDR3 extends over 14 amino acids. Trimming cost V 3 bases and J 7 bases; bases outside gene matches: 5. Germline V gene sequence: CDR1 GTSNPN, CDR2 SVGIG (reference sequence).

This clone was detected a few times. This rearrangement joins TRBV12-3 or TRBV12-4 to TRBJ2-2, with 7 bases that match TRBD2. The length of the CDR3 is 13 residues. V lost 6 bases and J lost 7; bases outside the gene matches: 5. The CDR3 DNA sequence: TGTGCCAGCAGCAGACTAGCTGGCGGGGAGCTGTTTTTT. As protein: CASSRLAGGELFF.

The chain carries TRBV20-1 and TRBJ1-2; D is possibly TRBD1 (5 bases). Germline V gene data show CDR1 as DFQATT and CDR2 as SNEGSKA (reference sequence). The CDR3 is 11 residues long. DNA for the CDR3: TGCAGCGCGGGGGGAGGATATGGCTACACCTTC. Translation gives CSAGGGYGYTF.

The rearrangement joins TRBV15 to TRBJ1-3, with TRBD1 matching over 8 bases. The V segment lost 4 bases and the J segment 0 bases; nucleotides outside the gene matches: 11. The CDR3 runs 18 residues. From germline, CDR1 is LNHNV and CDR2 YYDKDF (reference sequence). CDR3 sequence (DNA): TGTGCCACCAGCATGGGGACAGGCGCTTTCCTCTCTGGAAACACCATATATTTT. It is translated as CATSMGTGAFLSGNTIYF.

The V and J genes are TRBV28 and TRBJ1-2, with 10 bases lining up with TRBD1. Germline lookup yields CDR1 MDHEN and CDR2 SYDVKM. The CDR3 consists of 16 residues. Trimming took 6 bases from V and 2 from J; bases not matched to a gene: 9. CDR3 residues: CASRVLGQGRNYGYTF. CDR3 nucleotides: TGTGCCAGCAGGGTTTTGGGACAGGGGCGGAACTATGGCTACACCTTC.